Shown below are 7 T cell receptor beta chains from a single sample sequenced in a study of blood T cell repertoires in COVID-19. The protocol was immunoSEQ multiplex PCR, while the TCRdb copy is restricted to in-frame clones and leaves out a portion. The data contain over 85,000 clones, more than 75% of them seen just once; the ten biggest clones take up 4.9%. The sample comprised peripheral blood. The receptors derive from a woman older than 75 with acute or convalescent COVID-19.

The chain is built from TRBV5-1 and TRBJ2-7, with TRBD1 matching 7 bases. Looked up from germline, CDR1 is SGHRS and CDR2 is YFSETQ. The V segment lost 0 bases and the J segment 3 bases; nucleotides outside the gene matches: 6. This CDR3 has 15 amino acids. CDR3 residues: CASSLGPGQIYEQYF. The CDR3 DNA follows: TGCGCCAGCAGCTTGGGACCGGGACAGATCTACGAGCAGTACTTC.

V gene TRBV14 combines with J gene TRBJ2-7, with TRBD2 matching over 11 bases. Germline V gene data show CDR1 as SGHDN and CDR2 as FVKESK. The trim removed 2 bases at V and 4 bases at J, leaving 4 bases unmatched. The CDR3 covers 15 residues. The CDR3 spells CASSQIGTSGYEQYF. The CDR3 nucleotides read TGTGCCAGCAGCCAAATAGGGACTAGCGGTTACGAGCAGTACTTC.

The rearrangement uses TRBV11-2 and TRBJ1-5; possibly TRBD1 for D (5 bases). The CDR3 runs to 15 residues. CDR1 and CDR2 (germline): SGHAT, FQNNGV. The V end was cut by 1 base, the J end by 5 bases, with 12 bases between. CDR3 in DNA: TGTGCCAGCAGCTTAGGGCAGGGATTCGATCAGCCCCAGCATTTT. Amino acids: CASSLGQGFDQPQHF. Variable domain in full (rest from reference TRBV11-2 and TRBJ1-5): EAGVAQSPRYKIIEKRQSVAFWCNPISGHATLYWYQQILGQGPKLLIQFQNNGVVDDSQLPKDRFSAERLKGVDSTLKIQPAKLEDSAVYLCASSLGQGFDQPQHFGDGTRLSIL.

This chain links TRBV5-1 with TRBJ2-7; 11 nucleotides match TRBD2. The CDR3 contains 15 residues. Germline assignment: CDR1 SGHRS and CDR2 YFSETQ. Germline trimming cut 2 bases from V and 7 bases from J; bases unmatched to any gene: 8. CDR3 region: CASSFSGRAGIEQYF. The CDR3 bases are TGCGCCAGCAGCTTTAGCGGGAGGGCCGGTATAGAGCAGTACTTC.

The genes are TRBV3-1 (or the pseudogene TRBV3-2) and TRBJ2-1, with 7 bases matching TRBD2. The CDR3 extends over 15 amino acids. Germline values: CDR1 LGHDT, CDR2 YNNKEL (reference sequence). V lost 9 bases, J lost 8 bases, and 16 bases stayed unmatched. The chain's CDR3 is CASNPGGPIRDEQFF. CDR3 nucleotide sequence: TGTGCCAGTAACCCGGGAGGCCCCATTCGGGATGAGCAGTTCTTC.

This chain joins TRBV19 and TRBJ1-2; 11 bases line up with TRBD1. The germline V gene encodes CDR1 LNHDA and CDR2 SQIVND (reference sequence). The CDR3 consists of 15 residues. J was trimmed by 4 bases and V by 9 bases; bases with no gene match: 10. The CDR3 nucleotides are TGTGCCAGCCGGGCAAGGGACAGGGGGGTCTATGGCTACACCTTC. It codes for CASRARDRGVYGYTF.

The chain has TRBV19 and TRBJ1-3; no firm D call. V lost 5 bases and J 6 bases, leaving 11 bases between the germline ends. CDR1 LNHDA and CDR2 SQIVND come from the germline V gene (reference sequence). This CDR3 has 13 amino acids. For the CDR3, the DNA is TGTGCCAGTAGTGAAGGTCGACTAAACACCATATATTTT. It translates to CASSEGRLNTIYF.